These T cell receptor beta chains were read from a single sample in a study of blood T cell repertoires in COVID-19. The method was immunoSEQ multiplex PCR; TCRdb's version includes in-frame clones alone and lacks a portion of them. This sample has approximately 120,000 clones, with 75% to 90% found just once. Material: peripheral blood. These receptors came from a woman of 80 years or more with COVID-19, enrolled during active disease. The CDR3 runs from the conserved cysteine through the conserved F or W. The D gene is left open where the match is weak. The listing skips clone size in some rows; elsewhere it reads once, few, many or a size class.

abundance | d_gene | j_gene | v_gene | CDR3aa | CDR3nt
. | TRBD1 | TRBJ1-5 | TRBV6-2/TRBV6-3 | CASSRDRVLQPQHF | TGTGCCAGCAGCAGGGACAGGGTCCTTCAGCCCCAGCATTTT
once | TRBD2 | TRBJ2-5 | TRBV15 | CATSGRTSGRFLETQYF | TGTGCCACCAGCGGGAGGACTAGCGGGAGATTTTTGGAGACCCAGTACTTC
. | . | TRBJ1-3 | TRBV19 | CASSIRAGNTIYF | TGTGCCAGTAGTATACGAGCTGGAAACACCATATATTTT
once | . | TRBJ1-2 | TRBV5-1 | CASSSSGEPHYGYTF | TGCGCCAGCAGCTCATCGGGGGAACCTCACTATGGCTACACCTTC
. | TRBD1 | TRBJ1-6 | TRBV3-1/TRBV3-2 | CASSPQGVSLHF | TGTGCCAGCAGCCCACAGGGGGTATCCCTCCACTTT
. | TRBD1 | TRBJ1-1 | TRBV11-2 | CASSLGQGAEAFF | TGTGCCAGCAGCCTCGGACAGGGGGCTGAAGCTTTCTTT
. | . | TRBJ1-5 | TRBV11-2 | CASSFEAASNQPQHF | TGTGCCAGCAGCTTTGAGGCTGCGTCGAATCAGCCCCAGCATTTT
. | . | TRBJ1-6 | TRBV27 | CASSLQNNSPLHF | TGTGCCAGCAGTTTGCAGAATAATTCACCCCTCCACTTT
. | TRBD2 | TRBJ2-3 | TRBV9 | CASSPGLAGGTDTQYF | TGTGCCAGCAGCCCGGGACTAGCCGGGGGCACAGATACGCAGTATTTT
. | TRBD1 | TRBJ2-5 | TRBV5-4 | CASSLAGQGAGETQYF | TGTGCCAGCAGCTTGGCGGGACAGGGGGCAGGGGAGACCCAGTACTTC
once | TRBD2 | TRBJ2-1 | TRBV27 | CASKASGSDEQFF | TGTGCCAGCAAGGCTAGCGGGAGCGATGAGCAGTTCTTC
. | . | TRBJ1-2 | TRBV12-3/TRBV12-4 | CAVSGLGYGYTF | TGTGCCGTTTCAGGGTTAGGGTATGGCTACACCTTC
once | . | TRBJ1-2 | TRBV7-2 | CASSRTSSYGYTF | TGTGCCAGCAGCCGGACTTCTTCCTATGGCTACACCTTC
. | . | TRBJ2-7 | TRBV28 | CASRPAGTNSYEQYF | TGTGCCAGCAGACCAGCCGGGACAAACTCCTACGAGCAGTACTTC
. | TRBD1 | TRBJ1-6 | TRBV28 | CASSDRGLGSPLHF | TGTGCCAGCAGCGACAGGGGGCTTGGGTCACCCCTCCACTTT
. | . | TRBJ1-5 | TRBV19 | CASTEISNQPQHF | TGTGCCAGTACCGAGATTAGCAATCAGCCCCAGCATTTT
. | . | TRBJ1-6 | TRBV19 | CASKQDINSPLHF | TGTGCCAGTAAGCAGGATATCAATTCACCCCTCCACTTT
few | . | TRBJ2-7 | TRBV7-3 | CASSPGSGSPYEQYF | TGTGCCAGCAGCCCCGGCTCAGGATCCCCCTACGAGCAGTACTTC
. | TRBD2 | TRBJ2-7 | TRBV6-1 | CASSATGTSGSHEQYF | TGTGCCAGCAGTGCTACCGGGACTAGCGGGAGCCACGAGCAGTACTTC
. | . | TRBJ1-1 | TRBV6-5 | CASKLGVIGAEAFF | TGTGCCAGCAAGCTAGGGGTGATAGGGGCTGAAGCTTTCTTT
. | . | TRBJ2-5 | TRBV5-4 | CASSLVTGVLETQYF | TGTGCCAGCAGCTTGGTGACGGGAGTCCTAGAGACCCAGTACTTC
. | . | TRBJ1-6 | TRBV5-1 | CASSLEQANSPLHF | TGCGCCAGCAGCTTGGAACAGGCGAACTCACCCCTCCACTTT
. | . | TRBJ2-1 | TRBV4-1 | CASSQKAATYNEQFF | TGCGCCAGCAGCCAAAAAGCGGCTACCTACAATGAGCAGTTCTTC
. | TRBD2 | TRBJ2-3 | TRBV9 | CASSALAGGGTDTQYF | TGTGCCAGCAGCGCCCTAGCGGGAGGAGGCACAGATACGCAGTATTTT
. | . | TRBJ2-7 | TRBV5-3 | CARSDTTQGFGGPTHYEQYF | TGTGCCAGAAGCGACACAACTCAGGGGTTCGGGGGGCCGACCCATTACGAGCAGTACTTC
. | . | TRBJ2-7 | TRBV6-6 | CASREALSYLEQYF | TGTGCCAGCAGGGAGGCCTTGTCGTACCTCGAGCAGTACTTC
. | TRBD1 | TRBJ2-2 | TRBV4-1 | CASSQEKGGGTGELFF | TGCGCCAGCAGCCAAGAGAAAGGGGGCGGGACCGGGGAGCTGTTTTTT
. | . | TRBJ2-6 | TRBV3-1/TRBV3-2 | CASSPLHQGAGANVLTF | TGTGCCAGCAGCCCCTTACACCAGGGTGCTGGGGCCAACGTCCTGACTTTC
once | . | TRBJ2-2 | TRBV6-5 | CASTGSGLGTGELFF | TGTGCCAGCACCGGGTCAGGGCTGGGCACCGGGGAGCTGTTTTTT
. | TRBD1 | TRBJ2-2 | TRBV28 | CASRTGGDTGELFF | TGTGCCAGCAGGACAGGGGGCGATACCGGGGAGCTGTTTTTT
. | . | TRBJ1-5 | TRBV28 | CASIQVRNQPQHF | TGTGCCAGCATCCAGGTCCGAAATCAGCCCCAGCATTTT
once | TRBD1 | TRBJ1-5 | TRBV19 | CASRVRQGSNQPQHF | TGTGCCAGTAGGGTACGACAGGGTAGCAATCAGCCCCAGCATTTT
. | TRBD2 | TRBJ2-7 | TRBV11-2 | CASSWDRDYTYEQYF | TGTGCCAGCAGCTGGGACCGGGACTATACCTACGAGCAGTACTTC
. | TRBD1 | TRBJ1-1 | TRBV19 | CASSTDRGFGTEAFF | TGTGCCAGTAGTACAGACAGGGGATTCGGAACTGAAGCTTTCTTT
. | TRBD1 | TRBJ2-7 | TRBV5-4 | CASSTDRTGPEQYF | TGTGCCAGCAGCACGGACAGGACAGGGCCCGAGCAGTACTTC
. | . | TRBJ2-7 | TRBV5-1 | CASSLNGELYEQYF | TGCGCCAGCAGCCTGAACGGGGAACTCTACGAGCAGTACTTC
. | TRBD2 | TRBJ2-5 | TRBV6-4 | CANHPEASGHTKETQYF | TGTGCCAACCACCCGGAGGCTAGCGGGCACACTAAAGAGACCCAGTACTTC
. | . | TRBJ1-1 | TRBV12-3/TRBV12-4 | CASSLQARYAFF | TGTGCCAGCAGTTTACAGGCCCGGTATGCTTTCTTT
. | TRBD1 | TRBJ2-7 | TRBV11-2 | CASSLGPGQWDEQYF | TGTGCCAGCAGCTTAGGCCCGGGACAGTGGGACGAGCAGTACTTC
once | TRBD1 | TRBJ1-1 | TRBV19 | CASRTGQGTTEAFF | TGTGCCAGTAGGACCGGACAGGGAACCACTGAAGCTTTCTTT